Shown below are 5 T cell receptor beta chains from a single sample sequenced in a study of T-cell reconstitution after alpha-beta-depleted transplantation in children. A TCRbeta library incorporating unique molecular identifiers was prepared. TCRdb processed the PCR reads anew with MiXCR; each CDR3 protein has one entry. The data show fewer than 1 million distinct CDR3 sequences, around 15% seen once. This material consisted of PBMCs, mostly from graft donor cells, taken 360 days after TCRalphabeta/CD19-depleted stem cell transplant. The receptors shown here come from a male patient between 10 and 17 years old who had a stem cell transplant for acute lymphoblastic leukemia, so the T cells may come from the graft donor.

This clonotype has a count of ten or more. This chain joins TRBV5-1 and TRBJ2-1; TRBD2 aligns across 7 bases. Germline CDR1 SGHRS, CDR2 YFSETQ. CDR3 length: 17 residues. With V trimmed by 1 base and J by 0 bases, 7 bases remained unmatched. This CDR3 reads CASSLTAGVSSYNEQFF. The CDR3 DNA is TGCGCCAGCAGCTTGACGGCGGGGGTAAGCTCCTACAATGAGCAGTTCTTC.

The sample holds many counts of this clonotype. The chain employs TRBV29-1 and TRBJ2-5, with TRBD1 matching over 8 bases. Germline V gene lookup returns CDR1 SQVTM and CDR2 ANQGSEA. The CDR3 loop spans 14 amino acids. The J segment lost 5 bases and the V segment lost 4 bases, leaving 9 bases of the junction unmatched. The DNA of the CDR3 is TGCAGCGTTGGCATCAGGGGGCAGGAGGAGACCCAGTACTTC. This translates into CSVGIRGQEETQYF.

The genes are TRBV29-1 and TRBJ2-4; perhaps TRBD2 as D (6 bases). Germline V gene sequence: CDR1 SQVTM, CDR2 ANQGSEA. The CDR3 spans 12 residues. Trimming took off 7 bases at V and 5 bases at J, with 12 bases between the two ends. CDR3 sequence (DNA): TGCAGCGGTGCGGGGCGGGAAAACATTCAGTACTTC. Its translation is CSGAGRENIQYF.

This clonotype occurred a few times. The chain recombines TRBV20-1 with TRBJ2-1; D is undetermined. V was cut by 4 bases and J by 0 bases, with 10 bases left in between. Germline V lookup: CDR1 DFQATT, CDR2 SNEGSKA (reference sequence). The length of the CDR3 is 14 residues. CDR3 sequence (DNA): TGCAGTGCTATTGCCGGGCACTCCTACAATGAGCAGTTCTTC. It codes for CSAIAGHSYNEQFF.

The CDR3 DNA is TGTGCCAGCAGCCCCGGGACTAGCACCGAGCAGTACTTC. Translation: CASSPGTSTEQYF. V usage is TRBV12-3 or TRBV12-4 and J usage is TRBJ2-7; TRBD2 matches 9 bases. V lost 6 bases to trimming and J lost 6 bases; unmatched junction nucleotides: 6. The CDR3 loop spans 13 amino acids.